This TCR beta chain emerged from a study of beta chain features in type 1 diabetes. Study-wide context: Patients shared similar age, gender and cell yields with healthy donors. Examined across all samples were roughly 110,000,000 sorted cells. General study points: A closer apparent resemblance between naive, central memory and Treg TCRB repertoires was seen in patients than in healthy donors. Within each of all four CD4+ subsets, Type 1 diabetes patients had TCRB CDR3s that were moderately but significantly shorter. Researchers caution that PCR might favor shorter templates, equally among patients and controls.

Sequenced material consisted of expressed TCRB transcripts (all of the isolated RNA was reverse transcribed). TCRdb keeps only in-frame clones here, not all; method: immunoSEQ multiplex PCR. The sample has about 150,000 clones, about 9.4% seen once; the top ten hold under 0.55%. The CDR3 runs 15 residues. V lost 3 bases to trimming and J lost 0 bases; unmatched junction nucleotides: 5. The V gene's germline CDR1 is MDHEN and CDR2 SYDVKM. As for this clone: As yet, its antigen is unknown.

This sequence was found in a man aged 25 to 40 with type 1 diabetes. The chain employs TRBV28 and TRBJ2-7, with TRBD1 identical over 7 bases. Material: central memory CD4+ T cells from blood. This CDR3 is CASSFTGAPSYEQYF. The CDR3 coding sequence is TGTGCCAGCAGTTTTACAGGGGCCCCCTCCTACGAGCAGTACTTC.